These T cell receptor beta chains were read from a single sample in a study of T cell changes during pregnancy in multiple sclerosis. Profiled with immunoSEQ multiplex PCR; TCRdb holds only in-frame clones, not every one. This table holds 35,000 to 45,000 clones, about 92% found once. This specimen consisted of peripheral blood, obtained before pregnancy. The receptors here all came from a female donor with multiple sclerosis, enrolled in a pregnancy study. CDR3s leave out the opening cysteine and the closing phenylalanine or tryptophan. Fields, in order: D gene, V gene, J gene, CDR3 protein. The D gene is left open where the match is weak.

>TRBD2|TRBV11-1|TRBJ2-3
ASSLGLLKSTDTQY
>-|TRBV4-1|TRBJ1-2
ASSQDSKGRQGNYGYT
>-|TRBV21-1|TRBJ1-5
ASSKAGDTNQPQH
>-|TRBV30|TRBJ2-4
AWSVGQAIQY
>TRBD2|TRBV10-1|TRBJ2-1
ASSDPRLAGSYEQF
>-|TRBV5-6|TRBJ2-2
ASSLGPSENTGELF
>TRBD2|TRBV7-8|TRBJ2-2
ASSFGTSGIGGGELF
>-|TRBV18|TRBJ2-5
ASSPNRDFQETQY
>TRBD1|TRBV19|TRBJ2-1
ASNVGQGQQF
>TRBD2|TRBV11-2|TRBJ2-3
ASSSLSGRADTQY
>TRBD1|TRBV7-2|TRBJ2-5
ASSLGQSQETQY
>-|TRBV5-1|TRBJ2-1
ASSLLASVHSYNEQF
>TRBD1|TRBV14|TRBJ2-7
ASSLGDNGTGASYEQY
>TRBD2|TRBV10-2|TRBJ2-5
ATLGGGRGAETQY
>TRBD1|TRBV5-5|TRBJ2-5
ASSLALQGYEETQY
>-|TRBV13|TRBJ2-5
ASSPGRSTETQY
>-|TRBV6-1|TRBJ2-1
ASSTDRQGQF
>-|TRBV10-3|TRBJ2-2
AISESRGTTGTGELF
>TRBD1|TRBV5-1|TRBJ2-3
ASSSTGAPTDTQY
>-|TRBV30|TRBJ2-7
AWSVGLPREQY
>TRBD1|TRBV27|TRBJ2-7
ASSPRGTWSYEQY
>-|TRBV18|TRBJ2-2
ASSPGVSAGELF
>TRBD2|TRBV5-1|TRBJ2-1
ASSRIAGEAEQF
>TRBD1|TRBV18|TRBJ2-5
ASSTTGGAETQY
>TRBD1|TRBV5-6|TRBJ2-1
ASSLDRGTYNEQF
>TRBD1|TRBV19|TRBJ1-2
ASSLDTGTGSGYT
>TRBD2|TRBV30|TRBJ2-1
AWSVLAGDSRNEQF